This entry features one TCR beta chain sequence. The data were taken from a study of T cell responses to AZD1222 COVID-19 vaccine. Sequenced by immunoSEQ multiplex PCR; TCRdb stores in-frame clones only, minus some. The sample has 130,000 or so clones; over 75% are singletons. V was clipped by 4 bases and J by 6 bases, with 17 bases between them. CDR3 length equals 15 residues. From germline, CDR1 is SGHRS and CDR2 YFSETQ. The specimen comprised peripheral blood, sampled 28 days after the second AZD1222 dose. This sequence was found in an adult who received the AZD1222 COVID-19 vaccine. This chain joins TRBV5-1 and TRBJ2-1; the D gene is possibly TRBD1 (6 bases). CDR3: CASSTNRASINEQFF. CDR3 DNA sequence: TGCGCCAGCAGCACTAACAGGGCTTCTATCAATGAGCAGTTCTTC. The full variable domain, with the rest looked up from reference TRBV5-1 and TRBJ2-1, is KAGVTQTPRYLIKTRGQQVTLSCSPISGHRSVSWYQQTPGQGLQFLFEYFSETQRNKGNFPGRFSGRQFSNSRSEMNVSTLELGDSALYLCASSTNRASINEQFFGPGTRLTVL.